Following are 13 T cell receptor beta chains from one sample sequenced in a study of blood T cell repertoires in COVID-19. Using immunoSEQ multiplex PCR, the repertoire was profiled, and TCRdb retains in-frame clones only, with some absent. The sample consists of approximately 150,000 clones, 87% of them appearing once. The sequenced material came from peripheral blood. These TCRs come from a man older than 75 with acute or convalescent COVID-19.

This chain uses TRBV27 with TRBJ2-2; D is ambiguous. V gave up 5 bases and J gave up 4 bases, with 8 bases separating them. Germline V CDR1 and CDR2: MNHEY, SMNVEV (reference sequence). The CDR3 is made up of 13 amino acids. The CDR3 DNA reads as TGTGCCAGCAGTAGACTTGTCACCGGGGAGCTGTTTTTT. This sequence encodes CASSRLVTGELFF.

The V gene is TRBV19, the J gene TRBJ1-1, with D maybe TRBD1 (5 bases). The germline gives CDR1 LNHDA, CDR2 SQIVND (reference sequence). V lost 7 bases to trimming and J lost 4 bases, with 10 bases between them. CDR3 length equals 12 residues. CDR3 region: CASNWGSTEAFF. The DNA for the CDR3 is TGTGCCAGTAACTGGGGCAGCACTGAAGCTTTCTTT.

CDR3 DNA sequence: TGTGCCAGCATTCCAGGGGGCAGGGACACCGGGGAGCTGTTTTTT. This encodes CASIPGGRDTGELFF. The genes are TRBV6-5 and TRBJ2-2; 8 bases agree with TRBD1. The V gene's germline CDR1 is MNHEY and CDR2 SVGAGI. The CDR3 consists of 15 residues. V dropped 7 bases and J dropped 3; count of bases not matched to a gene: 7.

This chain joins TRBV2 and TRBJ1-4; tentative D call: TRBD1 (6 bases). Trimming took 10 bases from V and 6 from J, leaving 12 bases between them. The CDR3 length is 12 residues. The germline V gene encodes CDR1 SNHLY and CDR2 FYNNEI. The CDR3 here is CATQGLHEKLFF. CDR3 DNA: TGTGCCACACAGGGCCTTCATGAAAAACTGTTTTTT.

This sequence joins TRBV5-1 and TRBJ1-4; a possible D gene is TRBD1 (6 bases). The germline V gene encodes CDR1 SGHRS and CDR2 YFSETQ. The CDR3 spans 17 residues. Trimming shortened V by 3 bases and J by 2 bases, and 17 bases separated the two germline ends. The CDR3 DNA reads as TGCGCCAGCAGCTCCCGCGGGCAGGGGCCCACTAATGAAAAACTGTTTTTT. This gives the protein CASSSRGQGPTNEKLFF.

The rearrangement uses TRBV19 and TRBJ2-7, with 8 bases that match TRBD1. Germline V gene lookup returns CDR1 LNHDA and CDR2 SQIVND (reference sequence). This CDR3 contains 16 residues. V lost 4 bases and J lost 1; bases outside the gene matches: 9. CDR3 nucleotides: TGTGCCAGTAGTACGACAGGGGACAGTAAATCCTACGAGCAGTACTTC. It yields the protein CASSTTGDSKSYEQYF.

V gene TRBV3-1 (or the pseudogene TRBV3-2) combines with J gene TRBJ2-7, with 9 bases matching TRBD1. J was trimmed by 4 bases and V by 1 base; bases with no gene match: 8. Germline lookup yields CDR1 LGHDT and CDR2 YNNKEL (reference sequence). There are 16 residues in the CDR3. CDR3 sequence: CASSQVRGQGTYEQYF. The CDR3 DNA reads as TGTGCCAGCAGCCAAGTAAGGGGACAGGGCACTTACGAGCAGTACTTC.

The J gene is TRBJ1-2, the V gene TRBV7-6; D is unresolved. This CDR3 spans 16 amino acids. V was trimmed by 4 bases and J by 10 bases, leaving 25 bases between them. In germline, CDR1 is SGHVS, CDR2 FNYEAQ. CDR3 DNA: TGTGCCAGCAGCTCCTCCCTCGGGCTTCCGGGGAATGACTACACCTTC. Translation gives CASSSSLGLPGNDYTF.

There are a few counts of this clone. This chain joins TRBV14 and TRBJ1-4; possible D gene TRBD1, 6 bases. The germline gives CDR1 SGHDN, CDR2 FVKESK. The CDR3 spans 15 residues. With 5 bases removed from V and 8 bases from J, the gap between germline ends came to 18 bases. The CDR3 DNA follows: TGTGCCAGCAGCGGTCCCACAGGGCTGGGAGAAAAACTGTTTTTT. It translates to CASSGPTGLGEKLFF.

J is TRBJ2-2 and V is TRBV6-5; weak D call: TRBD2 (7 bases). The germline gives CDR1 MNHEY, CDR2 SVGAGI. This CDR3 contains 15 residues. With 7 bases removed from V and 2 bases from J, the gap between germline ends came to 14 bases. CDR3 sequence: CASMKRGGNTGELFF. CDR3 coding DNA: TGTGCCAGCATGAAAAGGGGGGGAAACACCGGGGAGCTGTTTTTT.

The genes are TRBV28 and TRBJ1-4, with 7 positions matching TRBD1. J gave up 8 bases and V 5 bases, and 11 bases lay outside the gene matches. The germline V gene has CDR1 MDHEN and CDR2 SYDVKM. The CDR3 spans 15 residues. CDR3 sequence (DNA): TGTGCCAGCAGTACGCCACAGGGGCTGGGGGAAAAACTGTTTTTT. The encoded protein is CASSTPQGLGEKLFF.

V is TRBV19 and J is TRBJ2-3; 8 bases are shared with TRBD1. CDR1 LNHDA and CDR2 SQIVND come from the germline V gene (reference sequence). CDR3 length: 13 amino acids. The V and J ends lost 6 bases and 2 bases, in that order; junction bases with no gene match: 1. In nucleotides, the CDR3 is TGTGCCAGTAGGGGACAGGCCACAGATACGCAGTATTTT. Encoded protein: CASRGQATDTQYF.

The genes are TRBV5-1 and TRBJ2-7; 7 nucleotides agree with TRBD2. Trimming removed 0 bases from V and 7 bases from J; junction bases left unmatched: 10. This CDR3 has 15 amino acids. Germline CDR1 is SGHRS and CDR2 is YFSETQ. CDR3 in DNA: TGCGCCAGCAGCTTGGACCCCCAGCGGGGTTTAGAGCAGTACTTC. This encodes CASSLDPQRGLEQYF.